Here is one TCR beta chain with its context. An amount of RNA that ranged from roughly 0.5 to 1 ug was reverse transcribed with random hexamers. An immunoSEQ multiplex PCR amplified TCR beta CDR3 over 54 Vbeta and 13 Jbeta. Using its own MiXCR run on the immunoSEQ multiplex PCR reads, TCRdb lists one record per CDR3 protein. The data contain under 200,000 distinct CDR3 sequences, roughly 95% of them singletons. This sample is part of a study of CD8 T cells in Susac syndrome. In blood CD8+ and CD4+ T cells, TCR beta underwent sequencing. Sequencing was carried out using CD4+ T cells from PBMCs. The sequence was collected from a human donor in good health.

The CDR3 DNA follows: TGCAGCGTCCAAAGGGACAGACAAGAGACCCAGTACTTC. Its protein is CSVQRDRQETQYF. The chain is built from TRBV29-1 and TRBJ2-5; 7 nucleotides agree with TRBD1. The germline V gene has CDR1 SQVTM and CDR2 ANQGSEA. The junction had 6 bases not matched to a gene; V was cut back by 6 bases and J by 2 bases. The CDR3 consists of 13 residues.